This T cell receptor (beta chain) was retrieved from a study of cytomegalovirus exposure and HLA in healthy donors. The length of the CDR3 is 15 residues. Germline CDR1 reads LNHDA; CDR2 reads SQIVND (reference sequence). V dropped 6 bases and J dropped 3; count of bases not matched to a gene: 7. The PCR used 60 Vbeta and 13 Jbeta primers. Generated by immunoSEQ multiplex PCR, the TCRdb table keeps only in-frame clones and is missing some. Among roughly 150,000 clones listed, 75% to 85% were seen once. This clone was seen more than once but under ten times. The origin of this receptor is a girl aged 2 to 9 in good health and CMV-seropositive. The chain carries TRBV19 and TRBJ1-5; 8 nucleotides agree with TRBD1. The sample taken for sequencing was PBMCs. As DNA, the CDR3 is TGTGCCAGTAGGATAACAGGGGGAAACAATCAGCCCCAGCATTTT. Translating it yields CASRITGGNNQPQHF.